This T cell receptor (beta chain) was recorded in a study of CD8 T cells in ankylosing spondylitis. Each TCR beta library was made by quantitative 5'-RACE that incorporated molecular barcodes. Using its own MiXCR run on the 5' RACE reads, TCRdb lists one record per CDR3 protein. Of a few hundred thousand distinct CDR3 sequences listed, around 24% were seen once; the top ten hold 16%. Comments on this clonotype: Its antigen is not identified.

Study observations and caveats: Peripheral blood held disease-linked clones only at relatively low frequency, and these were CD8+. In ankylosing spondylitis patients, matched synovial fluid reportedly showed significant enrichment of disease-linked clones. Characteristic, it appeared, of ankylosing spondylitis blood was a TCR beta motif of roughly 8 highly homologous variants. Earlier authors reported some of these motif variants in reactive arthritis synovial fluid and blood.

Sequencing was carried out using blood, either unsorted or a sorted T cell fraction (not recorded which). The origin of this receptor is a male donor with ankylosing spondylitis.

This CDR3 is CATSAGGGSTDTQYF. CDR3 bases: TGTGCCACCAGTGCCGGGGGGGGTTCGACAGATACGCAGTATTTT. The V and J genes are TRBV24-1 and TRBJ2-3, with 8 bases aligning to TRBD2. CDR1 and CDR2 from the germline V gene are KGHDR and SFDVKD. Trimming cost V 5 bases and J 3 bases; bases outside gene matches: 6. The CDR3 has 15 amino acids.